This entry concerns a single T cell receptor (beta chain). The V gene's germline CDR1 is MNHEY and CDR2 SVGAGI. V trimming: 5 bases; J trimming: 12 bases; junction bases outside the gene matches: 12. The CDR3 extends over 14 amino acids. These data are taken from a study of blood T cell repertoires in COVID-19. As for the study in general: Donors in the United States, Italy and Spain gave samples during acute or convalescent COVID-19. Sources were T cells, B-cell-depleted T cells, or PBMCs; the material itself was cDNA or gDNA.

Original processing methods: Counts of nucleated cells, estimated from reference gene primer amplification, were obtained. Profiling relied on immunoSEQ multiplex PCR, and the TCRdb table lists in-frame clones only, not all of them. V and J calls and clone size are copied from that table; D and trimming were computed from the DNA. The repertoire includes about 340,000 clones, around 83% of them detected once, and around 3% sits in the top ten. The receptor's source is a man aged 25 to 45 with active or convalescent COVID-19. What was sequenced was peripheral blood. This rearrangement joins TRBV6-5 to TRBJ1-4, with 7 bases fitting TRBD1. CDR3 sequence (DNA): TGTGCCAGCAGTAGTCAGGGGGGCCCCGACGAACTGTTTTTT. Amino acid sequence: CASSSQGGPDELFF.